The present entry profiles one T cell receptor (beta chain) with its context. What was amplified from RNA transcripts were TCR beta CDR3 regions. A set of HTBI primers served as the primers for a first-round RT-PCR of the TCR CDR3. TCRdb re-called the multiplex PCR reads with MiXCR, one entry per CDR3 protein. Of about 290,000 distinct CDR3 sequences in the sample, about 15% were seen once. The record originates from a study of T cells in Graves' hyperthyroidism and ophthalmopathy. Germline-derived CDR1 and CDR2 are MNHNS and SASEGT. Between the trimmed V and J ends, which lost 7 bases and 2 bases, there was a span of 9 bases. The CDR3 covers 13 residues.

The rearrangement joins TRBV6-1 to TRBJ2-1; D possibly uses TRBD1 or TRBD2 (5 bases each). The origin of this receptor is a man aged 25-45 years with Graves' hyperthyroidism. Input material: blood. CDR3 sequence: CASTRGAYNEQFF. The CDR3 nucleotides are TGTGCCAGCACGAGGGGCGCCTACAATGAGCAGTTCTTC.